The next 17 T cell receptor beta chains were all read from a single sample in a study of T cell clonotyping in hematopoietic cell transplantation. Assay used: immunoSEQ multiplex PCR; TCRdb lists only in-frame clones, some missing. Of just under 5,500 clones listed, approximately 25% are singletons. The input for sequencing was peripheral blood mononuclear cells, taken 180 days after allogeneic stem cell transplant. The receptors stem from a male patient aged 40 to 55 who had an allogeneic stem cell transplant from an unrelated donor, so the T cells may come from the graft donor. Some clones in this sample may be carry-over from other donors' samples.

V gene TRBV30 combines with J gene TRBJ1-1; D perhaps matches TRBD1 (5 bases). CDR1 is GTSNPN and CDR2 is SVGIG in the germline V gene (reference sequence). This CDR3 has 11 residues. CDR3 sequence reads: CASTDLSVAFF. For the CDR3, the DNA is TGTGCTTCGACAGACCTTAGTGTAGCTTTCTTT.

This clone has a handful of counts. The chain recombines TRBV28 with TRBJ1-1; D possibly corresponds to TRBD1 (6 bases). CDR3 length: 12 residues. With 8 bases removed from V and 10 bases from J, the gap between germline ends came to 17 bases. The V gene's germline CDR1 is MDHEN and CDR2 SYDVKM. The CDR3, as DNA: TGTGCCAGCGGCCTACTTGGGGGCGCAGCTTTCTTT. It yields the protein CASGLLGGAAFF.

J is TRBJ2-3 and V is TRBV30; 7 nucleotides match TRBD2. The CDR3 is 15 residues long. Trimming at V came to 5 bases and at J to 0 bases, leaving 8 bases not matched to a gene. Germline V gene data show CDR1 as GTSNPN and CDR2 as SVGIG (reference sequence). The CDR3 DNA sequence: TGTGCCTGGGGGGGACTACTTCCTAGCACAGATACGCAGTATTTT. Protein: CAWGGLLPSTDTQYF.

Here the CDR3 DNA reads TGTGCCAGCAGACCTTGGTCAGGGGAGTATTTCGATGGCTACACCTTC. Translation gives CASRPWSGEYFDGYTF. The chain combines TRBV5-4 with TRBJ1-2, with D perhaps TRBD1 (6 bases). The CDR3 sequence is 16 residues long. The germline V gene encodes CDR1 SGHNT and CDR2 YYREEE (reference sequence). V lost 5 bases to trimming and J lost 6 bases, with 23 bases between them.

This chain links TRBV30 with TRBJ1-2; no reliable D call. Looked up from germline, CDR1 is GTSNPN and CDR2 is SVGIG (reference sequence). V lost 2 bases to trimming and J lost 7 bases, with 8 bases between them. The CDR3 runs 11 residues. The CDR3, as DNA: TGTGCCTGGAGTTTCTCTACTGGCTACACCTTC. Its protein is CAWSFSTGYTF.

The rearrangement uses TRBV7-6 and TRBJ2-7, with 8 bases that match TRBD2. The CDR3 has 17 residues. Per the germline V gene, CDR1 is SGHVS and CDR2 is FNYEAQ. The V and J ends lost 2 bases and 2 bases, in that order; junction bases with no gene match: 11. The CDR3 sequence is CASSLQVLGGGTYEQYF. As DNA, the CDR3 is TGTGCCAGCAGCTTACAAGTACTGGGCGGGGGGACCTACGAGCAGTACTTC.

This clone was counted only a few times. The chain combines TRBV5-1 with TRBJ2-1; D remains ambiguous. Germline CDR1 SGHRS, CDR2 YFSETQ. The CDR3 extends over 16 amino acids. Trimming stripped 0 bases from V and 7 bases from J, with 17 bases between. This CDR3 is CASSLGQTPLGNEQFF. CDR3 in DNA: TGCGCCAGCAGCTTGGGGCAGACCCCCCTAGGGAATGAGCAGTTCTTC.

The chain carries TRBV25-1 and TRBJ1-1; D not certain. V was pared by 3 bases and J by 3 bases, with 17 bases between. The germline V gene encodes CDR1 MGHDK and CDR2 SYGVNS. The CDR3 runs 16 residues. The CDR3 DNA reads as TGTGCCAGCAGTGAGCCAGGCGGATTGGTGTACACTGAAGCTTTCTTT. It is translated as CASSEPGGLVYTEAFF.

CDR3 nucleotide sequence: TGCAGCGTTGCAGGGCAGGGAGGGGCTGAAGCTTTCTTT. It encodes CSVAGQGGAEAFF. The rearrangement links TRBV29-1 to TRBJ1-1; D is possibly TRBD1 (5 bases). In germline, CDR1 is SQVTM, CDR2 ANQGSEA. V lost 4 bases and J 6 bases, leaving 15 bases between the germline ends. The CDR3 is made up of 13 amino acids.

The DNA for the CDR3 is TGTGCCAGCAGTGAAGCGAGGAACACCGGGGAGCTGTTTTTT. Protein: CASSEARNTGELFF. The V gene is TRBV25-1, the J gene TRBJ2-2; D remains unclear. CDR1 is MGHDK, CDR2 SYGVNS, per germline. Trimming took off 2 bases at V and 1 base at J, with 5 bases between the two ends. This CDR3 spans 14 amino acids.

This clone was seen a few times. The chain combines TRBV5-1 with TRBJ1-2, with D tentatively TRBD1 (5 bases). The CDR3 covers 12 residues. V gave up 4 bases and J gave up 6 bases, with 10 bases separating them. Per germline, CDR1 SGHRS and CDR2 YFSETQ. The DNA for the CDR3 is TGCGCCAGCAGCCCCCAGGGTGATGGCTACACCTTC. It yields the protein CASSPQGDGYTF.

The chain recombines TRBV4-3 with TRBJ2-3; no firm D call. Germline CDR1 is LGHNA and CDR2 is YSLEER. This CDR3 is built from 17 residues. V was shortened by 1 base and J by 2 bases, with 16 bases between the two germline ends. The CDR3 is CASSQGWTAQYTDTQYF. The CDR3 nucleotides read TGCGCCAGCAGCCAAGGATGGACCGCACAATACACAGATACGCAGTATTTT.

The CDR3 region is CASSAGAGGYGYTF. CDR3 in DNA: TGTGCCAGCAGTGCGGGGGCAGGTGGCTATGGCTACACCTTC. The chain links TRBV6-1 to TRBJ1-2; D is possibly TRBD1 (6 bases). The CDR3 sequence is 14 residues long. The V end was cut by 4 bases, the J end by 4 bases, with 13 bases between. The germline V gene has CDR1 MNHNS and CDR2 SASEGT.

In DNA form, the CDR3 reads TGTGCCAGCAGTGAAGGAAACCACAGGGGAGAGACCCAGTACTTC. Its protein product is CASSEGNHRGETQYF. V is TRBV25-1 and J is TRBJ2-5; 7 bases are shared with TRBD1. The germline V gene encodes CDR1 MGHDK and CDR2 SYGVNS. Trimming at V came to 2 bases and at J to 4 bases, leaving 7 bases not matched to a gene. The CDR3 has 15 residues.

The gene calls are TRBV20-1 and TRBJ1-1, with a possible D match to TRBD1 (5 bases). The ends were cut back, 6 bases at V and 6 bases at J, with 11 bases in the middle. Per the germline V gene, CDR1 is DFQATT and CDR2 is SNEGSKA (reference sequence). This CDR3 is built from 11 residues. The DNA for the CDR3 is TGCAGTGCCCAGACAGTCCCTGAAGCTTTCTTT. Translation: CSAQTVPEAFF.

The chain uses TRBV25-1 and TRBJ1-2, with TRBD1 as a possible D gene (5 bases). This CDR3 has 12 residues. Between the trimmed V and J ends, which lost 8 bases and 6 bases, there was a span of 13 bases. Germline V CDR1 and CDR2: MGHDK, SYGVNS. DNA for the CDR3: TGTGCCAGCCCCCGGACACGTCATGGCTACACCTTC. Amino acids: CASPRTRHGYTF.

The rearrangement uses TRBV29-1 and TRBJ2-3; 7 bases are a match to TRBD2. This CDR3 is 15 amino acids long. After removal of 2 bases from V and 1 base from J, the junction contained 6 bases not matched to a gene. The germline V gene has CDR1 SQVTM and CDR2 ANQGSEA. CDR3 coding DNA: TGCAGCGTTGAAATACTGGCGGGAGGCACAGATACGCAGTATTTT. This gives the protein CSVEILAGGTDTQYF.